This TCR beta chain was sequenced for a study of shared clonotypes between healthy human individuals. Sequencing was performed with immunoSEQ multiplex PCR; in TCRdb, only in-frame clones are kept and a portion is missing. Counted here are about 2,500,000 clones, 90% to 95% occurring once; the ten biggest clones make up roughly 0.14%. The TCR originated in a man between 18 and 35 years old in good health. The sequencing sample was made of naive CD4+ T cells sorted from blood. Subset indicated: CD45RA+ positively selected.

The CDR3, as DNA: TGTGCCAGCAGCTTAACCGGACAATATAATTCACCCCTCCACTTT. Translated: CASSLTGQYNSPLHF. The chain joins TRBV11-2 to TRBJ1-6; a weak D match, TRBD1 (5 bases). The CDR3 has 15 residues. CDR1 SGHAT and CDR2 FQNNGV come from the germline V gene. Trimming took off 2 bases at V and 4 bases at J, with 9 bases between the two ends. Full variable domain (remainder filled in from reference TRBV11-2 and TRBJ1-6): EAGVAQSPRYKIIEKRQSVAFWCNPISGHATLYWYQQILGQGPKLLIQFQNNGVVDDSQLPKDRFSAERLKGVDSTLKIQPAKLEDSAVYLCASSLTGQYNSPLHFGNGTRLTVT.